This T cell receptor beta chain was observed in a study of persistence of HIV-infected CD4 T cells. For the study at large: Anti-CD3/anti-CD28 stimulation activated a higher proportion of cells than antigen stimulation, with lower memory fraction.

This clone was recorded a few times. The antigen is unknown. The libraries were made with immunoSEQ version 4 in survey mode. Profiled with immunoSEQ multiplex PCR; TCRdb holds only in-frame clones, not every one. In the table there are 35,000 to 55,000 clones, roughly nine tenths of which are singletons. This nonspecific control used anti-CD3/anti-CD28 bead stimulation of CD4+ T cells. CD4+ T cells upregulating both CD40 ligand and CD69 were sorted as responding cells. Suppressive ART was started during chronic HIV-1 infection in these adults. For at least 4 years, plasma HIV-1 RNA was undetectable (<50 copies/mL). Donors had CD4+ T cell counts above 400 cells/uL and were CMV-seropositive. Germline V lookup: CDR1 SGHRS, CDR2 YFSETQ. V lost 2 bases and J lost 10, with 10 bases in between. The CDR3 length is 13 residues.

This sequence was found in an adult man with HIV who was CMV-seropositive. The V and J genes are TRBV5-1 and TRBJ1-6; D might be TRBD1 (6 bases). The sequencing used CD4+ T cells sorted from PBMCs after approximately 19-hour stimulation, collected from a patient who received antiretroviral therapy. CDR3 residues: CASSFPGESPLHF. The CDR3 DNA is TGCGCCAGCAGCTTTCCAGGGGAGTCACCCCTCCACTTT.